A selection of T cell receptor beta chains follows, all from one sample in a study of blood T cell repertoires in COVID-19. Data came from immunoSEQ multiplex PCR; TCRdb stores just in-frame clones and leaves some out. This repertoire shows about 340,000 clones, about 90% found once; its top ten account for roughly 6.6%. The material sequenced was peripheral blood. The receptors stem from a woman aged 65 to 85 with COVID-19, enrolled during active disease. CDR3s include the opening cysteine and the closing phenylalanine or tryptophan. Each record gives: D gene, J gene, V gene, clone size, CDR3 DNA, CDR3 protein. D genes are given only for firm matches. The size entry is marked missing in some rows and otherwise reads once, few, many or a size class.

d_call: NA
j_call: TRBJ1-1
v_call: TRBV11-2
clone_size: NA
cdr3_nt: TGTGCCAGCAGCTTACGCGCAAGATCGAACACTGAAGCTTTCTTT
cdr3_aa: CASSLRARSNTEAFF

d_call: TRBD2
j_call: TRBJ2-1
v_call: TRBV19
clone_size: once
cdr3_nt: TGTGCCAGTAGTATATCGGGGGGGACTTACAATGAGCAGTTCTTC
cdr3_aa: CASSISGGTYNEQFF

d_call: TRBD2
j_call: TRBJ2-5
v_call: TRBV5-1
clone_size: few
cdr3_nt: TGCGCCAGCAGCCAAGGGACTAGCGGGGGAAGGGAGACCCAGTACTTC
cdr3_aa: CASSQGTSGGRETQYF

d_call: NA
j_call: TRBJ1-1
v_call: TRBV6-1
clone_size: few
cdr3_nt: TGTGCCAGCAGTGAAACGAGGAACACTGAAGCTTTCTTT
cdr3_aa: CASSETRNTEAFF

d_call: NA
j_call: TRBJ2-3
v_call: TRBV5-1
clone_size: NA
cdr3_nt: TGCGCCAGCGGCGGACGGACTAGCACAGATACGCAGTATTTT
cdr3_aa: CASGGRTSTDTQYF

d_call: NA
j_call: TRBJ2-1
v_call: TRBV24-1
clone_size: NA
cdr3_nt: TGTGCCACCAGTGATGGTCCGTCAGGGGCTGGTCCCAATGAGCAGTTCTTC
cdr3_aa: CATSDGPSGAGPNEQFF

d_call: TRBD1
j_call: TRBJ1-2
v_call: TRBV24-1
clone_size: NA
cdr3_nt: TGTGCCACCAGTGATCCGAGGACAGGGGAGGACTATGGCTACACCTTC
cdr3_aa: CATSDPRTGEDYGYTF

d_call: NA
j_call: TRBJ1-2
v_call: TRBV7-2
clone_size: few
cdr3_nt: TGTGCCAGCAGCTTAGCGGACAGCTATGGCTACACCTTC
cdr3_aa: CASSLADSYGYTF

d_call: TRBD1
j_call: TRBJ1-4
v_call: TRBV4-1
clone_size: NA
cdr3_nt: TGCGCCACCAGGGGGACAGGCGGTAATGAAAAACTGTTTTTT
cdr3_aa: CATRGTGGNEKLFF

d_call: TRBD1
j_call: TRBJ1-2
v_call: TRBV5-6
clone_size: NA
cdr3_nt: TGTGCCAGCAGCCCTAGACAGGGAAAAAGTAACTATGGCTACACCTTC
cdr3_aa: CASSPRQGKSNYGYTF

d_call: TRBD2
j_call: TRBJ2-1
v_call: TRBV3-1/TRBV3-2
clone_size: NA
cdr3_nt: TGTGCCAGCAGCCCTCCCGGACTAGCGGGGGGGCCCCACAATGAGCAGTTCTTC
cdr3_aa: CASSPPGLAGGPHNEQFF

d_call: NA
j_call: TRBJ1-2
v_call: TRBV6-6
clone_size: NA
cdr3_nt: TGTGCCAGCAGTTACCGGACGGGGAATGGCTACACCTTC
cdr3_aa: CASSYRTGNGYTF

d_call: TRBD1
j_call: TRBJ1-6
v_call: TRBV19
clone_size: once
cdr3_nt: TGTGCCAGTAGTGGACGACAGGGGAATTCACCCCTCCACTTT
cdr3_aa: CASSGRQGNSPLHF

d_call: TRBD1
j_call: TRBJ1-2
v_call: TRBV27
clone_size: NA
cdr3_nt: TGTGCCAGCCGACCTTGGACAGGCAACTATGGCTACACCTTC
cdr3_aa: CASRPWTGNYGYTF

d_call: NA
j_call: TRBJ1-2
v_call: TRBV2
clone_size: NA
cdr3_nt: TGTGCCAGCAAAGAGGGAAACTATGGCTACACCTTC
cdr3_aa: CASKEGNYGYTF

d_call: NA
j_call: TRBJ1-1
v_call: TRBV6-5
clone_size: NA
cdr3_nt: TGTGCCAGCAGTATGACAAGCACTGAAGCTTTCTTT
cdr3_aa: CASSMTSTEAFF

d_call: NA
j_call: TRBJ1-4
v_call: TRBV5-6
clone_size: NA
cdr3_nt: TGTGCCAGCAGCGTGAACAGAGTGGATGAAAAACTGTTTTTT
cdr3_aa: CASSVNRVDEKLFF

d_call: NA
j_call: TRBJ1-4
v_call: TRBV5-6
clone_size: NA
cdr3_nt: TGTGCCAGCAGCTCTGGACACGGTCCTTTTAATGAAAAACTGTTTTTT
cdr3_aa: CASSSGHGPFNEKLFF

d_call: NA
j_call: TRBJ1-1
v_call: TRBV19
clone_size: NA
cdr3_nt: TGTGCCAGTAGCTCGGCGGGGTACACTGAAGCTTTCTTT
cdr3_aa: CASSSAGYTEAFF

d_call: TRBD1
j_call: TRBJ1-1
v_call: TRBV30
clone_size: once
cdr3_nt: TGTGCCTGGGACAGGGTCGGGAACACTGAAGCTTTCTTT
cdr3_aa: CAWDRVGNTEAFF

d_call: TRBD1
j_call: TRBJ1-5
v_call: TRBV4-2
clone_size: NA
cdr3_nt: TGTGCCAGCAGCCAAGAGACAGGGGGCAATCAGCCCCAGCATTTT
cdr3_aa: CASSQETGGNQPQHF

d_call: NA
j_call: TRBJ2-5
v_call: TRBV20-1
clone_size: NA
cdr3_nt: TGCAGTGCTAGTCTCCGGTACCAAGAGACCCAGTACTTC
cdr3_aa: CSASLRYQETQYF

d_call: NA
j_call: TRBJ1-3
v_call: TRBV19
clone_size: NA
cdr3_nt: TGTGCCACTAACCCCGGAAACACCATATATTTT
cdr3_aa: CATNPGNTIYF

d_call: NA
j_call: TRBJ2-7
v_call: TRBV11-2
clone_size: few
cdr3_nt: TGTGCCAGCAGCCTACGGTCCTACGAGCAGTACTTC
cdr3_aa: CASSLRSYEQYF

d_call: NA
j_call: TRBJ1-2
v_call: TRBV30
clone_size: NA
cdr3_nt: TGTGCCCGCCTAACAGAATCCCACTATGGCTACACCTTC
cdr3_aa: CARLTESHYGYTF

d_call: TRBD2
j_call: TRBJ2-1
v_call: TRBV18
clone_size: NA
cdr3_nt: TGTGCCAGCTCAGCCCGGACTAGCGCGCTGTTCAATGAGCAGTTCTTC
cdr3_aa: CASSARTSALFNEQFF

d_call: NA
j_call: TRBJ2-7
v_call: TRBV9
clone_size: NA
cdr3_nt: TGTGCCAGCAGCATTGACTCCGCCTACGAGCAGTACTTC
cdr3_aa: CASSIDSAYEQYF

d_call: TRBD1
j_call: TRBJ1-2
v_call: TRBV27
clone_size: NA
cdr3_nt: TGTGCCAGCAGCGTAAACCGGGACAGGGGGCTCTATGGCTACACCTTC
cdr3_aa: CASSVNRDRGLYGYTF

d_call: TRBD1
j_call: TRBJ2-3
v_call: TRBV11-2
clone_size: NA
cdr3_nt: TGTGCCAGCAGCCTCCGGACAGGTCCGACTAGCACAGATACGCAGTATTTT
cdr3_aa: CASSLRTGPTSTDTQYF

d_call: NA
j_call: TRBJ1-1
v_call: TRBV30
clone_size: NA
cdr3_nt: TGTGCCTGGAGACATATGAACACTGAAGCTTTCTTT
cdr3_aa: CAWRHMNTEAFF

d_call: NA
j_call: TRBJ1-1
v_call: TRBV2
clone_size: NA
cdr3_nt: TGTGCCAGCAGTGAAGATATACAGAGGAACACTGAAGCTTTCTTT
cdr3_aa: CASSEDIQRNTEAFF

d_call: NA
j_call: TRBJ1-1
v_call: TRBV5-6
clone_size: NA
cdr3_nt: TGTGCCAGCAGCTGGGGACTGGGGAACACTGAAGCTTTCTTT
cdr3_aa: CASSWGLGNTEAFF

d_call: NA
j_call: TRBJ1-1
v_call: TRBV5-1
clone_size: NA
cdr3_nt: TGCGCCAGCAGCCCACACGGGGGAGTAAATACTGAAGCTTTCTTT
cdr3_aa: CASSPHGGVNTEAFF

d_call: TRBD2
j_call: TRBJ2-5
v_call: TRBV7-9
clone_size: NA
cdr3_nt: TGTGCCAGCAGCACTAGCGGGCCCCGGGAGACCCAGTACTTC
cdr3_aa: CASSTSGPRETQYF

d_call: TRBD1
j_call: TRBJ1-4
v_call: TRBV5-6
clone_size: NA
cdr3_nt: TGTGCCAGCAGCTCGGACAGGGCTCAGGAAAAACTGTTTTTT
cdr3_aa: CASSSDRAQEKLFF

d_call: TRBD1
j_call: TRBJ1-2
v_call: TRBV7-9
clone_size: few
cdr3_nt: TGTGCCAGCAGCGTCACAGGGGGCGGCGGCTATGGCTACACCTTC
cdr3_aa: CASSVTGGGGYGYTF

d_call: NA
j_call: TRBJ2-7
v_call: TRBV14
clone_size: NA
cdr3_nt: TGTGCCAGCAGCCAAGTTTCAGGGCGATACGAGCAGTACTTC
cdr3_aa: CASSQVSGRYEQYF

d_call: TRBD1
j_call: TRBJ1-6
v_call: TRBV28
clone_size: NA
cdr3_nt: TGTGCCAGCAGACCCCGTGGACAGGGATATTCACCCCTCCACTTT
cdr3_aa: CASRPRGQGYSPLHF

d_call: NA
j_call: TRBJ1-5
v_call: TRBV30
clone_size: NA
cdr3_nt: TGTGCCTGGAGTGTAAAACGGAGCAATCAGCCCCAGCATTTT
cdr3_aa: CAWSVKRSNQPQHF

d_call: NA
j_call: TRBJ1-1
v_call: TRBV28
clone_size: once
cdr3_nt: TGTGCCAGCACACAACAGGGACGAGGGGACACTGAAGCTTTCTTT
cdr3_aa: CASTQQGRGDTEAFF

d_call: NA
j_call: TRBJ1-1
v_call: TRBV5-1
clone_size: NA
cdr3_nt: TGCGCCAGCGCGGAGGGAGGGAGCACTGAAGCTTTCTTT
cdr3_aa: CASAEGGSTEAFF

d_call: NA
j_call: TRBJ1-5
v_call: TRBV30
clone_size: NA
cdr3_nt: TGTGCCTGGAGTCCTACCGGGGAGTCTAGCAATCAGCCCCAGCATTTT
cdr3_aa: CAWSPTGESSNQPQHF

d_call: TRBD1
j_call: TRBJ2-2
v_call: TRBV14
clone_size: NA
cdr3_nt: TGTGCCAGCAGCCAAATGACAGGGGCGGGCACCGGGGAGCTGTTTTTT
cdr3_aa: CASSQMTGAGTGELFF

d_call: TRBD2
j_call: TRBJ2-3
v_call: TRBV24-1
clone_size: NA
cdr3_nt: TGTGCCACCTGCGGGGGAACTGGAGATACGCAGTATTTT
cdr3_aa: CATCGGTGDTQYF

d_call: TRBD2
j_call: TRBJ2-5
v_call: TRBV10-3
clone_size: NA
cdr3_nt: TGTGCCATCAGTGAACTAGCGCGCCCTCAAGAGACCCAGTACTTC
cdr3_aa: CAISELARPQETQYF

d_call: NA
j_call: TRBJ2-5
v_call: TRBV7-2
clone_size: once
cdr3_nt: TGTGCCAGCAGCCCATCCAGGGAAGAGACCCAGTACTTC
cdr3_aa: CASSPSREETQYF

d_call: NA
j_call: TRBJ2-1
v_call: TRBV24-1
clone_size: NA
cdr3_nt: TGTGCCACCAGTGATTCTCGGACACCCGGCGGCCCTTACAATGAGCAGTTCTTC
cdr3_aa: CATSDSRTPGGPYNEQFF

d_call: NA
j_call: TRBJ1-2
v_call: TRBV30
clone_size: NA
cdr3_nt: TGTGCCTGGAGTGCCACGTACAGGGCTGGCTACACCTTC
cdr3_aa: CAWSATYRAGYTF

d_call: NA
j_call: TRBJ1-1
v_call: TRBV10-1
clone_size: once
cdr3_nt: TGCGCCAGCAGTGCCCAGATGAACACTGAAGCTTTCTTT
cdr3_aa: CASSAQMNTEAFF

d_call: NA
j_call: TRBJ1-2
v_call: TRBV6-6
clone_size: NA
cdr3_nt: TGTGCCAGCAGTTACCCTCCTGGCTACACCTTC
cdr3_aa: CASSYPPGYTF

d_call: TRBD1
j_call: TRBJ1-5
v_call: TRBV6-5
clone_size: NA
cdr3_nt: TGTGCCAGCAGTCCAGGGGGCGCGGGGCAGCCCCAGCATTTT
cdr3_aa: CASSPGGAGQPQHF

d_call: NA
j_call: TRBJ1-1
v_call: TRBV4-3
clone_size: NA
cdr3_nt: TGCGCCAGCAGCCAAGATCCAGATCTGAACACTGAAGCTTTCTTT
cdr3_aa: CASSQDPDLNTEAFF

d_call: NA
j_call: TRBJ1-2
v_call: TRBV12-3/TRBV12-4
clone_size: NA
cdr3_nt: TGTGCCAGCAGTTCGGTTTACTATGGCTACACCTTC
cdr3_aa: CASSSVYYGYTF

d_call: TRBD2
j_call: TRBJ2-3
v_call: TRBV9
clone_size: NA
cdr3_nt: TGTGCCAGCAGCGTAGGGGGCGGGGGACTTTATTTT
cdr3_aa: CASSVGGGGLYF

d_call: TRBD1
j_call: TRBJ1-6
v_call: TRBV18
clone_size: once
cdr3_nt: TGTGCCAGCTCACCGGGACAGGGGGTTAATTCACCCCTCCACTTT
cdr3_aa: CASSPGQGVNSPLHF

d_call: TRBD2
j_call: TRBJ2-1
v_call: TRBV5-1
clone_size: NA
cdr3_nt: TGCGCCAGCAGCCCCCGGGGAGCGGGGACCAGCAATGAGCAGTTCTTC
cdr3_aa: CASSPRGAGTSNEQFF

d_call: NA
j_call: TRBJ2-7
v_call: TRBV11-2
clone_size: NA
cdr3_nt: TGTGCCAGCAGCTTAGGGGCGAGAACGGACGAGCAGTACTTC
cdr3_aa: CASSLGARTDEQYF

d_call: NA
j_call: TRBJ1-1
v_call: TRBV4-2
clone_size: NA
cdr3_nt: TGTGCCAGCAGCCAAGATGTCGGGTTCGGAACTGAAGCTTTCTTT
cdr3_aa: CASSQDVGFGTEAFF

d_call: TRBD2
j_call: TRBJ2-5
v_call: TRBV13
clone_size: NA
cdr3_nt: TGTGCCAGCAGCTTCTCTAGCGGGGGGGCCCAAGAGACCCAGTACTTC
cdr3_aa: CASSFSSGGAQETQYF

d_call: TRBD1
j_call: TRBJ1-2
v_call: TRBV12-3/TRBV12-4
clone_size: NA
cdr3_nt: TGTGCCAGCACCCAACAGGGGGCTGGCTACACCTTC
cdr3_aa: CASTQQGAGYTF